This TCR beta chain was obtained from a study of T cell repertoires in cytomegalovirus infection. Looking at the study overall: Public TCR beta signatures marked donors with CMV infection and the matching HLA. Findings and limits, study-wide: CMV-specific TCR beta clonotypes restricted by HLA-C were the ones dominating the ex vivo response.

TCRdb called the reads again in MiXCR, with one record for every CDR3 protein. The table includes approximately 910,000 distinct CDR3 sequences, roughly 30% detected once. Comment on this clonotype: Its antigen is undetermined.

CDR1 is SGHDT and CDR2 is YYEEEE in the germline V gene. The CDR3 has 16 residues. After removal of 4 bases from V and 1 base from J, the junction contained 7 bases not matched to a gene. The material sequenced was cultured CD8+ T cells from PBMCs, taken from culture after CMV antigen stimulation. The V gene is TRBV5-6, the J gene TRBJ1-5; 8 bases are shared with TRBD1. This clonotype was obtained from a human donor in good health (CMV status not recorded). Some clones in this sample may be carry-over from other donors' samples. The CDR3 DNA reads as TGTGCCAGCAGCCCCTGGACAGGGTGGAGCAATCAGCCCCAGCATTTT. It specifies CASSPWTGWSNQPQHF.